This TCR beta chain was captured by sequencing in a study of blood T cell repertoires in COVID-19. Enrollment of patients from Seattle took place during active infection, with longitudinal follow-up. V dropped 4 bases and J dropped 4; count of bases not matched to a gene: 0. Germline V CDR1 and CDR2: GTSNPN, SVGIG (reference sequence). CDR3 length: 12 residues. Sequencing used immunoSEQ multiplex PCR; TCRdb keeps in-frame clones, though not all of them. Here the sample spans approximately 200,000 clones, 70% to 80% being singletons. This clone showed up just a few times. The same CDR3 also results from other DNA sequences found in this sample.

Sequencing was done on a sample of peripheral blood. The rearrangement joins TRBV30 to TRBJ2-7, with 11 bases fitting TRBD2. This clonotype originated in a woman between 35 and 50 years old with COVID-19, enrolled during active disease. CDR3 sequence reads: CAWTSGGYEQYF. Here the CDR3 DNA reads TGTGCCTGGACTAGCGGGGGGTACGAGCAGTACTTC.